The present T cell receptor (beta chain) was sequenced within a study of cytomegalovirus exposure and HLA in healthy donors. The donors were members of the roughly 130-subject validation cohort (separate from the 666-subject first cohort). To note about this clone: Its antigen is currently unknown.

Study-level findings and limits: Reportedly, cytomegalovirus status was diagnosed with high sensitivity and specificity.

Profiled with immunoSEQ multiplex PCR; TCRdb holds only in-frame clones, not every one. The sample lists fewer than 150,000 clones; just under 85% were seen once. CDR3 length: 13 residues. The germline CDR1 and CDR2 sequences are SGDLS and YYNGEE. V was clipped by 3 bases and J by 7 bases, with 11 bases between them. This receptor was obtained from a man aged 25-45 years in good health and CMV-seropositive. Sequenced material: PBMCs. The chain links TRBV9 to TRBJ1-3; D is undetermined. CDR3 residues: CASSATHGNTIYF. The CDR3 DNA reads TGTGCCAGCAGCGCGACACATGGGAACACCATATATTTT.